The 20 T cell receptor beta chains reported below all come from one sample, sequenced in a study of technical replicates of blood from several donors (dated by TCRdb to the late 2010s). Receptor amplification or capture employed the immunoSEQ multiplex PCR assay. TCRdb stores this immuneACCESS table with in-frame sequences only. Part of the clones is absent; in the studies checked, under half of the shortfall reflects unresolved V genes, and no reason is known for the rest. Recorded for this sample are 60,000 to 75,000 clones; about 86% of them occurred a single time. The ten biggest clones cover under 6.5% of the sample. Sample: PBMCs. These receptors were collected from a human donor in good health. Some clones in this sample may be carry-over from other donors' samples.

This rearrangement joins TRBV18 to TRBJ1-1; TRBD1 aligns across 7 bases. The V segment lost 3 bases and the J segment 4 bases; nucleotides outside the gene matches: 2. In germline, CDR1 is KGHSH, CDR2 LQKENI. There are 13 residues in the CDR3. As DNA, the CDR3 is TGTGCCAGCTCACCTACAGGGGCCACTGAAGCTTTCTTT. Its translation: CASSPTGATEAFF.

This chain uses TRBV13 with TRBJ1-6; unclear D gene. V was trimmed by 4 bases and J by 6 bases, leaving 19 bases between them. Germline V gene lookup returns CDR1 PRHDT and CDR2 FYEKMQ (reference sequence). The CDR3 totals 17 residues. CDR3 residues: CASSSRAGGHLNSPLHF. The CDR3 DNA reads as TGTGCCAGCAGCTCCCGGGCTGGAGGCCACCTTAATTCACCCCTCCACTTT.

The chain joins TRBV19 to TRBJ1-1, with a tentative D call TRBD1 (5 bases). The germline V gene has CDR1 LNHDA and CDR2 SQIVND (reference sequence). V lost 3 bases, J lost 1 base, and 9 bases lay in between. There are 14 residues in the CDR3. The CDR3 region is CASSIQGRNTEAFF. The DNA of the CDR3 is TGTGCCAGTAGTATTCAGGGTAGGAACACTGAAGCTTTCTTT.

The chain employs TRBV30 and TRBJ2-1, with 8 bases that match TRBD2. CDR1 is GTSNPN, CDR2 SVGIG, per germline (reference sequence). V shed 0 bases, J shed 4 bases, and the junction held 5 bases outside the gene matches. This CDR3 has 15 amino acids. The CDR3 sequence: CAWSVVTSGYNEQFF. CDR3 DNA: TGTGCCTGGAGTGTGGTCACTAGCGGTTACAATGAGCAGTTCTTC.

This sequence joins TRBV4-3 and TRBJ2-3; 9 positions agree with TRBD1. This CDR3 is built from 16 residues. Germline V gene lookup returns CDR1 LGHNA and CDR2 YSLEER. V was pared by 0 bases and J by 4 bases, with 5 bases of the junction left unmatched. CDR3 DNA sequence: TGCGCCAGCAGCCAAGATTCAGACAGGGGGGCAGATACGCAGTATTTT. The encoded protein is CASSQDSDRGADTQYF.

This rearrangement joins TRBV25-1 to TRBJ1-2; D perhaps matches TRBD1 (5 bases). The CDR3 covers 16 residues. V dropped 2 bases and J dropped 1 base, with 14 bases sitting between them. The germline CDR1 and CDR2 sequences are MGHDK and SYGVNS. CDR3 amino acids: CASSEREGPYNYGYTF. The CDR3 region has the DNA TGTGCCAGCAGTGAAAGGGAGGGGCCGTATAACTATGGCTACACCTTC.

The V and J genes are TRBV25-1 and TRBJ2-5; 7 bases line up with TRBD1. This CDR3 has 16 amino acids. With 0 bases clipped from V and 2 bases from J, the junction kept 6 bases outside the gene matches. Germline V gene data show CDR1 as MGHDK and CDR2 as SYGVNS. The CDR3 DNA reads TGTGCCAGCAGTGAATACGTCGGGACAGCTCAAGAGACCCAGTACTTC. As protein: CASSEYVGTAQETQYF.

Only a few counts were recorded for this clone. This rearrangement joins TRBV7-8 to TRBJ2-1, with D possibly being TRBD2 (6 bases). This CDR3 comprises 17 residues. Trimming took off 4 bases at V and 7 bases at J, with 23 bases between the two ends. Per germline, CDR1 SGHVS and CDR2 FQNEAQ. Here the CDR3 reads CASSSLRGIRRYNEQFF. CDR3 in DNA: TGTGCCAGCAGCTCCCTCCGCGGGATCCGGAGATATAATGAGCAGTTCTTC.

The chain has TRBV7-7 and TRBJ1-2; no reliable D call. CDR3 length: 11 amino acids. The germline gives CDR1 SSHAT, CDR2 FNYEAQ (reference sequence). V was trimmed by 5 bases and J by 3 bases, leaving 4 bases between them. The DNA for the CDR3 is TGTGCCAGCAGCGTCGACTATGGCTACACCTTC. This encodes CASSVDYGYTF.

The rearrangement uses TRBV30 and TRBJ2-1; TRBD2 agrees at 10 bases. Germline assignment: CDR1 GTSNPN and CDR2 SVGIG (reference sequence). The CDR3 sequence is 13 residues long. The V gene end was trimmed by 4 bases and the J gene end by 9 bases; junction bases not matched to a gene: 6. The CDR3: CAWTGLAGVEQFF. CDR3 nucleotides: TGTGCCTGGACTGGCCTAGCGGGAGTTGAGCAGTTCTTC.

In this sample, this clone turned up a few times. The CDR3 sequence: CASSQDPEGTYGYTF. The CDR3 DNA reads TGCGCCAGCAGCCAAGATCCAGAGGGTACCTATGGCTACACCTTC. This chain joins TRBV4-3 and TRBJ1-2; D ambiguous. Germline V lookup: CDR1 LGHNA, CDR2 YSLEER. The CDR3 runs to 15 residues. Trimming stripped 0 bases from V and 4 bases from J, with 12 bases between.

V is TRBV7-2 and J is TRBJ1-1; TRBD1 agrees at 10 bases. Germline V lookup: CDR1 SGHTA, CDR2 FQGNSA. Unmatched junction bases numbered 5, after V lost 5 bases and J lost 8 bases. The CDR3 has 13 residues. The CDR3 bases are TGTGCCAGCAGCCGGACAGGGGGGAGGGAAGCTTTCTTT. Translated, it gives CASSRTGGREAFF.

On this clone itself: This may come from a read error, since a much larger clone is one base off. This chain connects TRBV7-9 to TRBJ2-3, with D uncertain. Germline CDR1 is SEHNR and CDR2 is FQNEAQ (reference sequence). The CDR3 runs to 14 residues. Trimming left V 1 base short and J 0 bases short, with 5 bases between. In DNA, the CDR3 is TGTGCCAGCAGCTTAGACGGGAGCACAGATACGCAGTATTTT. Amino acids: CASSLDGSTDTQYF. Drawing the rest from reference TRBV7-9 and TRBJ2-3, the complete variable domain is DTGVSQNPRHKITKRGQNVTFRCDPISEHNRLYWYRQTLGQGPEFLTYFQNEAQLEKSRLLSDRFSAERPKGSFSTLEIQRTEQGDSAMYLCASSLDGSTDTQYFGPGTRLTVL.

The chain employs TRBV4-1 and TRBJ2-7; D may be TRBD1 (5 bases). V lost 4 bases, J lost 2 bases, and 15 bases lay in between. CDR1 is MGHRA and CDR2 is YSYEKL in the germline V gene. The length of the CDR3 is 15 residues. CDR3 bases: TGCGCCAGCAGCCTGGAACCGACAGCGACCTACGAGCAGTACTTC. Its translation is CASSLEPTATYEQYF.

V and J are TRBV7-9 and TRBJ2-3, with 7 bases matching TRBD1. Germline values: CDR1 SEHNR, CDR2 FQNEAQ (reference sequence). The CDR3 contains 15 residues. With V trimmed by 6 bases and J by 5 bases, 11 bases remained unmatched. In nucleotides, the CDR3 is TGTGCCAGCAGGAGATGGGACAGTTGGAAAGATACGCAGTATTTT. This codes for CASRRWDSWKDTQYF.

CDR3 protein: CSVARLAGDSSYNEQFF. CDR3 DNA sequence: TGCAGCGTTGCAAGACTAGCGGGAGATAGCTCCTACAATGAGCAGTTCTTC. The V and J genes are TRBV29-1 and TRBJ2-1; 12 nucleotides match TRBD2. The CDR3 has 17 amino acids. The germline V gene encodes CDR1 SQVTM and CDR2 ANQGSEA. V gave up 4 bases and J gave up 0 bases; unmatched junction bases: 7.

The CDR3 reads CASSPMRGGSPGANVLTF. CDR3 nucleotide sequence: TGTGCCAGCTCACCAATGCGGGGGGGCTCTCCTGGGGCCAACGTCCTGACTTTC. The chain recombines TRBV18 with TRBJ2-6; 9 positions agree with TRBD2. The germline V gene has CDR1 KGHSH and CDR2 LQKENI. The CDR3 is 18 residues long. Germline trimming cut 2 bases from V and 2 bases from J; bases unmatched to any gene: 7.

The chain joins TRBV14 to TRBJ2-3; 8 nucleotides align to TRBD2. This CDR3 region has 16 residues. J gave up 1 base and V 2 bases, and 5 bases lay outside the gene matches. The germline V gene has CDR1 SGHDN and CDR2 FVKESK. The DNA of the CDR3 is TGTGCCAGCAGCCAAAATAGCGGGGCCGGCACAGATACGCAGTATTTT. Amino acids: CASSQNSGAGTDTQYF.

This sequence joins TRBV5-6 and TRBJ1-6, with D possibly being TRBD1 (6 bases). Germline assignment: CDR1 SGHDT and CDR2 YYEEEE. The germline V and J ends were trimmed by 1 base and 5 bases, with 10 bases remaining between them. CDR3 length equals 15 residues. The CDR3 loop is CASSLWGQHNSPLHF. In nucleotides, the CDR3 is TGTGCCAGCAGCTTGTGGGGGCAGCATAATTCACCCCTCCACTTT.

This clone was counted between two and nine times. V gene TRBV5-6 combines with J gene TRBJ1-5; D is undetermined. This CDR3 is built from 12 residues. Trimming stripped 1 base from V and 3 bases from J, with 2 bases between. Germline CDR1 and CDR2: SGHDT and YYEEEE. The CDR3 DNA sequence: TGTGCCAGCAGCTTGCACAATCAGCCCCAGCATTTT. Protein sequence: CASSLHNQPQHF.